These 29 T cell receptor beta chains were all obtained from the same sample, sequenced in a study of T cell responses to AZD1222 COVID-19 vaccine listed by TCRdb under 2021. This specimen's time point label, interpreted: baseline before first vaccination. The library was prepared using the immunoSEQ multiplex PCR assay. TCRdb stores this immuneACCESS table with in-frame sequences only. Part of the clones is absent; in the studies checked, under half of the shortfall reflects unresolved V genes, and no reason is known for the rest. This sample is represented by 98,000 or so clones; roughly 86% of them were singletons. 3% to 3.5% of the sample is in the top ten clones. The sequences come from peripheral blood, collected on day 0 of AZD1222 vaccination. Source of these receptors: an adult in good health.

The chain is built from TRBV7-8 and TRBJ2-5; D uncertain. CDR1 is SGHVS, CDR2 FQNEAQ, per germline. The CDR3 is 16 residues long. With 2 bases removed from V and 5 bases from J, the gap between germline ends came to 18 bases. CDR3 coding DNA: TGTGCCAGCAGCTTAAGTAGCTTGCCGGCTTGGGAGACCCAGTACTTC. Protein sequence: CASSLSSLPAWETQYF.

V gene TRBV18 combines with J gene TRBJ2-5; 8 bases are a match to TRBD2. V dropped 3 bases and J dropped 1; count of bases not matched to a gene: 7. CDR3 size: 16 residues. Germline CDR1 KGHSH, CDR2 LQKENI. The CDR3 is CASSPLAGGVQETQYF. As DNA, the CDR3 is TGTGCCAGCTCACCCCTTGCGGGGGGCGTCCAAGAGACCCAGTACTTC.

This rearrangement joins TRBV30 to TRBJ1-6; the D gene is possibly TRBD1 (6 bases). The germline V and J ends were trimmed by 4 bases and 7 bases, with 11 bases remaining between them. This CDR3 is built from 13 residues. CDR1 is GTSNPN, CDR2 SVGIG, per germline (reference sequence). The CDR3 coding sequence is TGTGCCTGGAACCGGGACACCAATTCACCCCTCCACTTT. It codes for CAWNRDTNSPLHF.

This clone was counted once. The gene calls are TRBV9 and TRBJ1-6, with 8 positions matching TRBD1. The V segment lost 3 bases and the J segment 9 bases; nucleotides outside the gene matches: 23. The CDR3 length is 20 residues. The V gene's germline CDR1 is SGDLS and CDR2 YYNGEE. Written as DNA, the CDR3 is TGTGCCAGCAGCGCCGAGGACAGGGCCCAGGGAAGAAGGCGTCGTTCACCCCTCCACTTT. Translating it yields CASSAEDRAQGRRRRSPLHF.

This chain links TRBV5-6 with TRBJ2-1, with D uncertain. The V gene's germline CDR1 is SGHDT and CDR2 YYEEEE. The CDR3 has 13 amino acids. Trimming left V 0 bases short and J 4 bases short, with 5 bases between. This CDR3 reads CASSLEEYNEQFF. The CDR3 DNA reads TGTGCCAGCAGCTTGGAGGAATACAATGAGCAGTTCTTC.

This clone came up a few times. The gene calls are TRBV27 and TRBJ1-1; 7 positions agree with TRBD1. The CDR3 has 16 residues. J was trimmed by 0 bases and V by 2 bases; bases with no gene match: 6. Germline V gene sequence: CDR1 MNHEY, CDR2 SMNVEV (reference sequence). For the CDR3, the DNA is TGTGCCAGCAGTTTAGACAGGGTTCAAATGAACACTGAAGCTTTCTTT. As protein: CASSLDRVQMNTEAFF.

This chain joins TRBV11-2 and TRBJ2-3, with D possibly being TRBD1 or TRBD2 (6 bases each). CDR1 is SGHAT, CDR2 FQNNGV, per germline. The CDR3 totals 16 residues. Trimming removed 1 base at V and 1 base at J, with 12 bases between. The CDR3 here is CASSLGGGWGTDTQYF. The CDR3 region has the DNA TGTGCCAGCAGCTTAGGAGGGGGGTGGGGCACAGATACGCAGTATTTT.

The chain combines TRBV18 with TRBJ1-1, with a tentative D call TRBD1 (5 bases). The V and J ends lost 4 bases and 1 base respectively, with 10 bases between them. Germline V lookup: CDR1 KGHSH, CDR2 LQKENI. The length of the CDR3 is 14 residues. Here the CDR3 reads CASSLQTENTEAFF. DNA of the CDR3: TGTGCCAGCTCACTCCAGACAGAGAACACTGAAGCTTTCTTT.

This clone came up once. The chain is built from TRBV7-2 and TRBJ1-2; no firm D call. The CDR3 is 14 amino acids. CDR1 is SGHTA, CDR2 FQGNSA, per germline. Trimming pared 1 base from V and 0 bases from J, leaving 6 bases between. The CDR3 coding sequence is TGTGCCAGCAGCTTAGGGTTTGCTAACTATGGCTACACCTTC. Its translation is CASSLGFANYGYTF.

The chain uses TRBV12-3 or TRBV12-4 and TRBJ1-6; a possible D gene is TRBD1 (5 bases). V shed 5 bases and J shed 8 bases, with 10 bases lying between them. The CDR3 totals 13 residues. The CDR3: CASSKGSYSPLHF. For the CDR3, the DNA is TGTGCCAGCAGTAAGGGGTCGTATTCACCCCTCCACTTT.

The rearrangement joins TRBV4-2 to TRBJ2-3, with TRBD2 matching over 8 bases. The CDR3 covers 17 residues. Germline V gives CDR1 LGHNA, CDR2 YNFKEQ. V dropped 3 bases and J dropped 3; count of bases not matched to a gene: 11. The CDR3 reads CASSQEVTGGPTDTQYF. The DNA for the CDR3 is TGTGCCAGCAGCCAGGAGGTGACGGGGGGGCCTACAGATACGCAGTATTTT.

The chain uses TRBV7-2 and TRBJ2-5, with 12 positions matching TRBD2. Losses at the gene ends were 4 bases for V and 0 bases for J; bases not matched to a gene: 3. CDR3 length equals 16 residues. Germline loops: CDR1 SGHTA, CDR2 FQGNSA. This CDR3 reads CASSWTSGTYQETQYF. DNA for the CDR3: TGTGCCAGCAGCTGGACTAGCGGGACGTACCAAGAGACCCAGTACTTC.

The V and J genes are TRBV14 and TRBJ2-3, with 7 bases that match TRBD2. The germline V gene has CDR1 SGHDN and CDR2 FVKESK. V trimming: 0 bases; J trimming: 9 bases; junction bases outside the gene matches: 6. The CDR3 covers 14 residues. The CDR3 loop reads CASSQDLGGWTQYF. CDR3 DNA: TGTGCCAGCAGCCAAGATCTCGGGGGGTGGACGCAGTATTTT.

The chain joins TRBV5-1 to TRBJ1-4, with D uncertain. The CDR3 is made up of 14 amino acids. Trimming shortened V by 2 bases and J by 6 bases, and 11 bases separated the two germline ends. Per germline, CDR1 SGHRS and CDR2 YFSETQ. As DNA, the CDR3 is TGCGCCAGCAGCTTACAGTCAAAACATGAAAAACTGTTTTTT. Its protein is CASSLQSKHEKLFF.

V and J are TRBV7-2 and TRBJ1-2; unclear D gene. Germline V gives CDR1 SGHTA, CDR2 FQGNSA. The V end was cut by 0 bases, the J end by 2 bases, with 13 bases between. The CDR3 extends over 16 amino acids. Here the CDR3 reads CASSLAQVWQNYGYTF. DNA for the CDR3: TGTGCCAGCAGCTTAGCGCAGGTATGGCAGAACTATGGCTACACCTTC. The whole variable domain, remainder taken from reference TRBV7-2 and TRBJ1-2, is GAGVSQSPSNKVTEKGKDVELRCDPISGHTALYWYRQSLGQGLEFLIYFQGNSAPDKSGLPSDRFSAERTGGSVSTLTIQRTQQEDSAVYLCASSLAQVWQNYGYTFGSGTRLTVV.

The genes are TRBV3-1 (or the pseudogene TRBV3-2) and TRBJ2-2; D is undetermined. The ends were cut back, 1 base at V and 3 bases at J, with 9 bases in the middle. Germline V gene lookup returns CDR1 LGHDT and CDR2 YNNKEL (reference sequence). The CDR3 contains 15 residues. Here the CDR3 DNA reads TGTGCCAGCAGCCAAGCCGACGAGGACACCGGGGAGCTGTTTTTT. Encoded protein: CASSQADEDTGELFF.

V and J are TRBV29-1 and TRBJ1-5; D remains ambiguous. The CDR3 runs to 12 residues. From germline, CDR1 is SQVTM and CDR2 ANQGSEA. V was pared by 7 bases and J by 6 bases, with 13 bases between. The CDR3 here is CSAWTSGQPQHF. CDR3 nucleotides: TGCAGCGCTTGGACCTCGGGTCAGCCCCAGCATTTT.

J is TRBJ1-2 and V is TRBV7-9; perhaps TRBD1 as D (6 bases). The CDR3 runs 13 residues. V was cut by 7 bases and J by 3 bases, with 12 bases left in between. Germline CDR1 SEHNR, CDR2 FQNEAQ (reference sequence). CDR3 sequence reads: CASTGDIYYGYTF. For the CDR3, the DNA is TGTGCCAGCACCGGGGACATTTACTATGGCTACACCTTC.

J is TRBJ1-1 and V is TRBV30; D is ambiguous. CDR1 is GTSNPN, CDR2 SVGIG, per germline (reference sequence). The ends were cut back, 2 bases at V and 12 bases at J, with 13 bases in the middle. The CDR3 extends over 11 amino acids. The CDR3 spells CAWSPNHVTFF. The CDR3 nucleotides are TGTGCCTGGAGTCCTAATCATGTAACTTTCTTT. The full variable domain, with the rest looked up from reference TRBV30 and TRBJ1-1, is SQTIHQWPATLVQPVGSPLSLECTVEGTSNPNLYWYRQAAGRGLQLLFYSVGIGQISSEVPQNLSASRPQDRQFILSSKKLLLSDSGFYLCAWSPNHVTFFGQGTRLTVV.

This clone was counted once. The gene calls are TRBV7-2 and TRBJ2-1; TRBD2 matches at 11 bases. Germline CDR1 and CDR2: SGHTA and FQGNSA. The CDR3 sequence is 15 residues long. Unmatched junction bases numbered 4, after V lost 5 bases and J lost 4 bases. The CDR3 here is CASSLLAGEYNEQFF. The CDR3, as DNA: TGTGCCAGCAGCCTACTAGCGGGGGAATACAATGAGCAGTTCTTC.

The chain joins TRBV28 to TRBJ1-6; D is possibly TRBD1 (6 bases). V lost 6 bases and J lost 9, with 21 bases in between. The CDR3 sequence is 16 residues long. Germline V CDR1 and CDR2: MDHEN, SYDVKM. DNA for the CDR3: TGTGCCAGCAGGCCAGAAACAGGGATCAGTCGTTCACCCCTCCACTTT. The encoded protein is CASRPETGISRSPLHF.

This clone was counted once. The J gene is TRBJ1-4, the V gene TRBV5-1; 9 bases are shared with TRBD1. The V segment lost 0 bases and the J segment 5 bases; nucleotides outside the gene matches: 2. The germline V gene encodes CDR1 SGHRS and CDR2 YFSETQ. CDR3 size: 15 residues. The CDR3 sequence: CASSLDGTGNEKLFF. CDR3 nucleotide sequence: TGCGCCAGCAGCTTGGACGGGACAGGGAATGAAAAACTGTTTTTT.

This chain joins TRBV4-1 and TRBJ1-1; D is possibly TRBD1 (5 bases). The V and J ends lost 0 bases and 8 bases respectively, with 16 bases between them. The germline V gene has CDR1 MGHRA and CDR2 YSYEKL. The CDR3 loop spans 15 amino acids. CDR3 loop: CASSQEYFRGGEAFF. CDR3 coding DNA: TGCGCCAGCAGCCAAGAATACTTCCGGGGCGGGGAAGCTTTCTTT.

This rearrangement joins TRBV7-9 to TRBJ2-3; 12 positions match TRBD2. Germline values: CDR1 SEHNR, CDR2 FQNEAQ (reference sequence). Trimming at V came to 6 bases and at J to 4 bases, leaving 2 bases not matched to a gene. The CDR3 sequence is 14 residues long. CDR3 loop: CASSPSGGADTQYF. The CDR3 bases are TGTGCCAGCAGTCCTAGCGGGGGGGCAGATACGCAGTATTTT.

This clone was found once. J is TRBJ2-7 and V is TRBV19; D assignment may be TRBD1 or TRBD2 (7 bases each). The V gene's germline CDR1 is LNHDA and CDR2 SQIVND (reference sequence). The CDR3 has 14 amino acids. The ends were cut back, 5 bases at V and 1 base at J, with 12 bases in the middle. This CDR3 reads CASSQQGGSYEQYF. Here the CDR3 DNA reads TGTGCCAGTAGTCAGCAGGGGGGGTCCTACGAGCAGTACTTC.

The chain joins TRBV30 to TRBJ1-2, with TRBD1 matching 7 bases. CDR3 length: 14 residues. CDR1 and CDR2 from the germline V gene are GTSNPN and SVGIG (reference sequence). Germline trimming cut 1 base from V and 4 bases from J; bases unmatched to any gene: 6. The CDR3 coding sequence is TGTGCCTGGAGTGATGGAGGGGGCGCCTATGGCTACACCTTC. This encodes CAWSDGGGAYGYTF.

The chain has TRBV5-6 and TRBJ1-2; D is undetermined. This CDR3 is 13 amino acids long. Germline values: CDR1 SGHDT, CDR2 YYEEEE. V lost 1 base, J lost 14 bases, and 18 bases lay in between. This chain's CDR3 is CASSLNRPGGLTF. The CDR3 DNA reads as TGTGCCAGCAGCTTGAATCGCCCGGGAGGGCTGACCTTC.

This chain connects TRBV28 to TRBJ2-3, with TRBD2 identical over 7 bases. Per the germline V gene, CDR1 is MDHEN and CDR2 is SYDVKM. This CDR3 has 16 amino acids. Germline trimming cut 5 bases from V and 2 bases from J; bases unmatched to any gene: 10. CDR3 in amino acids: CASSIRTSGDTDTQYF. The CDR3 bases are TGTGCCAGCAGTATCCGGACTAGTGGGGACACAGATACGCAGTATTTT.

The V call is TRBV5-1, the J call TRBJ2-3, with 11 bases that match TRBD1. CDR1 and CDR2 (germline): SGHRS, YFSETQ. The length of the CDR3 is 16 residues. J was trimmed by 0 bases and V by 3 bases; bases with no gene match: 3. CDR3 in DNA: TGCGCCAGCAGCTATGGACAGGGGGCGAGCACAGATACGCAGTATTTT. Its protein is CASSYGQGASTDTQYF. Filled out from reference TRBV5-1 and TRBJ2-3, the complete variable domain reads KAGVTQTPRYLIKTRGQQVTLSCSPISGHRSVSWYQQTPGQGLQFLFEYFSETQRNKGNFPGRFSGRQFSNSRSEMNVSTLELGDSALYLCASSYGQGASTDTQYFGPGTRLTVL.